A selection of T cell receptor beta chains follows, all from one sample in a study of PD-1 blockade in classical Hodgkin lymphoma. Clones were sequenced by immunoSEQ multiplex PCR, and TCRdb holds only the in-frame ones, with some missing. The sample holds approximately 160,000 clones, about four fifths seen once. Here the sequenced sample was peripheral blood mononuclear cells (PBMCs), taken before the second cycle of nivolumab. These receptors were collected from a human donor with classical Hodgkin lymphoma. Both conserved end residues are part of each CDR3.

cdr3_length,v_call,j_call,cdr3_aa
15,TRBV18,TRBJ1-1,CASSPAGSLNTEAFF
18,TRBV12-5,TRBJ1-6,CASGLVFLTGGHNSPLHF
12,TRBV30,TRBJ2-2,CAWSVGQRELFF
15,TRBV6-5,TRBJ2-7,CASSYSTGVGGEQYF
12,TRBV21-1,TRBJ1-2,CASDRDGDGYTF
15,TRBV6-5,TRBJ2-2,CASSPGTAGTGELFF
15,TRBV6-1,TRBJ2-3,CASRKGQGLTDTQYF
16,TRBV7-8,TRBJ1-1,CASSLGLGQEYTEAFF
13,TRBV28,TRBJ1-2,CASKGTGVRGYTF
14,TRBV25-1,TRBJ1-6,CASRSGSYNSPLHF
15,TRBV10-3,TRBJ2-1,CAISELTGEYNEQFF
13,TRBV7-9,TRBJ2-2,CASRGQGTGELFF
15,TRBV4-2,TRBJ1-2,CASSLGTGVFYGYTF
14,TRBV12-5,TRBJ2-1,CASGSGASYNEQFF
17,TRBV5-1,TRBJ2-1,CASSTGLAGFSYNEQFF
19,TRBV27,TRBJ2-3,CASSSAGLAGAHYTDTQYF
14,TRBV5-6,TRBJ2-2,CASSRGVGWRELFF
12,TRBV30,TRBJ1-1,CAWSVANTEAFF
15,TRBV15,TRBJ2-1,CATSRTGSSYNEQFF
14,TRBV27,TRBJ1-5,CASSYEVANQPQHF
16,TRBV7-2,TRBJ1-2,CASSLVGSGATNGYTF
13,TRBV6-5,TRBJ2-7,CASSGEVAYEQYF
15,TRBV27,TRBJ1-2,CASGVPGAGNYGYTF
14,TRBV7-9,TRBJ1-1,CASSLGGDSVKAFF
14,TRBV7-9,TRBJ2-2,CASSSGPADGELFF
13,TRBV28,TRBJ2-5,CASRYGAVETQYF
13,TRBV5-4,TRBJ1-3,CASSQDRGYTIYF
17,TRBV18,TRBJ2-3,CASSPPGLAGGPGTQYF
12,TRBV29-1,TRBJ2-5,CSVERRGGTQYF
15,TRBV6-5,TRBJ1-2,CASSLLSQGFGGYTF
15,TRBV19,TRBJ2-3,CASLKRGEGTDTQYF
15,TRBV18,TRBJ2-5,CASSPPGLAGEAQYF
15,TRBV7-3,TRBJ2-3,CASSLVTTGTDTQYF
15,TRBV27,TRBJ1-6,CASTIKQGFVSPLHF
14,TRBV5-1,TRBJ1-2,CASSLGHPNYGYTF
15,TRBV9,TRBJ2-3,CASSVDFGFTDTQYF
13,TRBV5-1,TRBJ2-1,CASKGENYNEQFF
13,TRBV28,TRBJ2-7,CATRRTGYHEQYF
13,TRBV11-2,TRBJ1-2,CASSQVPGQVVTF
13,TRBV10-3,TRBJ1-2,CASRAGETYGYTF
15,TRBV6-1,TRBJ2-3,CANGMGGGFTDTQYF
14,TRBV6-1,TRBJ1-4,CASSELGTREKLFF
14,TRBV5-4,TRBJ2-2,CASSLGLAYGELFF
14,TRBV27,TRBJ2-7,CASSPTVQGGEQYF
15,TRBV12-5,TRBJ2-7,CASGPFPETTYEQYF
15,TRBV12-2,TRBJ1-4,CASRPGPGPNEKLFF
14,TRBV5-4,TRBJ2-2,CASSFSRVTGELFF
15,TRBV7-2,TRBJ2-7,CASSFSGTGPYEQYF
16,TRBV15,TRBJ2-7,CATSRGGGPSWDEQYF
15,TRBV5-8,TRBJ1-4,CASSLWWGADEKLFF
13,TRBV6-5,TRBJ1-5,CATRPRFNQPQHF
14,TRBV11-2,TRBJ2-5,CASSPTILGETQYF
13,TRBV10-3,TRBJ2-3,CAISGQGSDTQYF
13,TRBV7-9,TRBJ2-7,CASSSTGFYEQYF
14,TRBV27,TRBJ2-7,CASSVPGQHYEQYF
14,TRBV6-5,TRBJ1-2,CASRTGPTNYGYTF
14,TRBV6-1,TRBJ2-7,CASIPGQVAYEQYF
15,TRBV7-2,TRBJ2-5,CASSLGVTSAETQYF
14,TRBV5-1,TRBJ1-1,CASSAGPGRAEAFF
15,TRBV18,TRBJ1-2,CASSPQGSFYYGYTF